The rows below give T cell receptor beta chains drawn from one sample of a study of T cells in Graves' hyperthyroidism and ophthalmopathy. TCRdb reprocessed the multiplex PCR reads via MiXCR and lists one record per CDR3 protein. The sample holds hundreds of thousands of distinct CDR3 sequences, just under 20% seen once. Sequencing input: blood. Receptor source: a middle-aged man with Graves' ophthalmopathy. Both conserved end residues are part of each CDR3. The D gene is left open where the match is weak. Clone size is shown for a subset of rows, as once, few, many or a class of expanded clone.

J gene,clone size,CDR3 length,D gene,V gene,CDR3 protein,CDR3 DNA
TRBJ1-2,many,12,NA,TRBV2,CASSEASYGYTF,TGTGCCAGCAGTGAAGCCAGCTATGGCTACACCTTC
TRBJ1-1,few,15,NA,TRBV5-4,CASSPPGRMNTEAFF,TGTGCCAGCAGCCCTCCGGGACGGATGAACACTGAAGCTTTCTTT
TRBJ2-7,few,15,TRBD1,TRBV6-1,CASSPGTGVVYEQYF,TGTGCCAGCAGTCCAGGGACAGGGGTCGTTTACGAGCAGTACTTC
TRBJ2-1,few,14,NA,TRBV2,CASSYSEIYNEQFF,TGTGCCAGCAGCTACTCGGAAATTTACAATGAGCAGTTCTTC
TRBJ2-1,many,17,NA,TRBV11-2,CASSRAGTRGPNNEQFF,TGTGCCAGCAGCCGCGCCGGGACTAGGGGGCCTAACAATGAGCAGTTCTTC
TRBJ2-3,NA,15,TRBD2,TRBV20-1,CSALLRLAGADTQYF,TGCAGTGCCTTACTCAGACTAGCGGGAGCAGATACGCAGTATTTT
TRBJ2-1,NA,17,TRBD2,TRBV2,CASMPGLAGACYNEQFF,TGTGCCAGCATGCCGGGACTAGCGGGGGCCTGCTACAATGAGCAGTTCTTC
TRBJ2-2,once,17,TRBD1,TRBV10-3,CASLPGTGKKDTGELFF,TGTGCCTCCCTCCCCGGGACAGGGAAAAAGGACACCGGGGAGCTGTTTTTT
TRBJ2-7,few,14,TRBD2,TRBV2,CASGSPTGRYEQYF,TGTGCCAGTGGGTCACCAACCGGGAGGTACGAGCAGTACTTC
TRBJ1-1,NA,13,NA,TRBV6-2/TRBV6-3,CASSDKRRRGAFF,TGCGCCAGCAGCGACAAACGGAGAAGAGGAGCTTTCTTT
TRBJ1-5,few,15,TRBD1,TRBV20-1,CSARDLGTGIQPQHF,TGCAGTGCTAGAGATCTTGGGACAGGGATTCAGCCCCAGCATTTT
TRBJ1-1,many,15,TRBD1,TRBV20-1,CSAKGQGARSTEAFF,TGCAGTGCGAAAGGACAGGGGGCTCGGAGTACTGAAGCTTTCTTT
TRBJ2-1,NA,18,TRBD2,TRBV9,CASSVEASGRGGRNEQFF,TGTGCCAGCAGCGTAGAGGCTAGCGGGAGAGGGGGGCGAAATGAGCAGTTCTTC
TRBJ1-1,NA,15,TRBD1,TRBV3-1,CASSYRDRVNTEAFF,TGTGCCAGCAGCTACCGGGACAGAGTGAACACTGAAGCTTTCTTT
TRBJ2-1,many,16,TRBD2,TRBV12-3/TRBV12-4,CASSWRGLAGYNEQFF,TGTGCCAGCAGTTGGCGTGGACTAGCGGGCTACAATGAGCAGTTCTTC
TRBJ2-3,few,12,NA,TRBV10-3,CAIRPDGDTQYF,TGTGCCATCCGCCCAGACGGAGATACGCAGTATTTT
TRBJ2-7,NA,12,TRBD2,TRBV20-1,CSARGGNYEQYF,TGCAGTGCTAGGGGGGGGAACTACGAGCAGTACTTC
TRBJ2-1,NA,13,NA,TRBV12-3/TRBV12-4,CASSFFSGFEQFF,TGTGCCAGCAGCTTCTTTAGCGGCTTTGAGCAGTTCTTC
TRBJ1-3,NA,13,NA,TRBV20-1,CSTSERLGNTIYF,TGCAGCACCTCGGAGCGACTGGGAAACACCATATATTTT
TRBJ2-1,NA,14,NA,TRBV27,CASSLSRGLNEQFF,TGTGCCAGCAGTTTATCGCGGGGGCTCAATGAGCAGTTCTTC
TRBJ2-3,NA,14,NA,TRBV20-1,CSASGLAFTDTQYF,TGCAGTGCTAGCGGGCTAGCGTTCACAGATACGCAGTATTTT
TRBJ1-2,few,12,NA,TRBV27,CASSLNGVGYTF,TGTGCCAGCAGTTTAAATGGTGTGGGCTACACCTTC
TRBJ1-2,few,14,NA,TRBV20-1,CSATPSRYNYGYTF,TGCAGTGCTACCCCGTCCCGATATAACTATGGCTACACCTTC
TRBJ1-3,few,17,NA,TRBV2,CASSEALSPFSGNTIYF,TGTGCCAGCAGTGAAGCGCTGTCCCCTTTCTCTGGAAACACCATATATTTT
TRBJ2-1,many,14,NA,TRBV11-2,CASSRGGSYNEQFF,TGTGCCAGCAGTCGAGGGGGATCCTACAATGAGCAGTTCTTC
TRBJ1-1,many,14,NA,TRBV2,CASSYGQLNTEAFF,TGTGCCAGCAGTTATGGACAGTTGAACACTGAAGCTTTCTTT
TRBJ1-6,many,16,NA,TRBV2,CASTRERGRGNPPLHF,TGTGCCAGCACTCGGGAGCGGGGAAGGGGTAATCCACCCCTCCACTTT
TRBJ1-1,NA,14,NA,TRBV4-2,CASSQDQSNTEAFF,TGTGCCAGCAGCCAAGATCAGTCGAACACTGAAGCTTTCTTT
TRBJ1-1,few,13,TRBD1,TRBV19,CATSGQGLTEAFF,TGTGCCACCTCGGGACAGGGGTTAACTGAAGCTTTCTTT
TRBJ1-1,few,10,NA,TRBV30,CAYDRTEAFF,TGTGCCTATGACAGAACTGAAGCTTTCTTT
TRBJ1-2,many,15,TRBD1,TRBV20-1,CSARGWQGVNYGYTF,TGCAGTGCTAGAGGGTGGCAGGGGGTCAACTATGGCTACACCTTC
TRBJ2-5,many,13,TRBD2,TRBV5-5,CASSSGLAETQYF,TGTGCCAGCAGCTCGGGACTAGCGGAGACCCAGTACTTC
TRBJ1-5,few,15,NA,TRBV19,CASSPTGTSGQPQHF,TGTGCCAGTAGTCCCACTGGGACAAGCGGTCAGCCCCAGCATTTT
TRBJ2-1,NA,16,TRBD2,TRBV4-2,CASSQVASGGVSEQFF,TGTGCCAGCAGCCAAGTGGCTAGCGGGGGGGTTAGTGAGCAGTTCTTC
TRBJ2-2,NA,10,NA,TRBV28,CATATGELFF,TGTGCCACCGCCACCGGGGAGCTGTTTTTT
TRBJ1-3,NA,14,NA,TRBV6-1,CASMYRTALDTIYF,TGTGCCAGCATGTACCGGACGGCGTTGGACACCATATATTTT
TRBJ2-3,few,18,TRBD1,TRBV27,CASSLLFFGQGGTDTQYF,TGTGCCAGCAGTTTATTATTTTTTGGACAGGGTGGGACAGATACGCAGTATTTT
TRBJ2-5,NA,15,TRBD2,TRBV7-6,CASSLNGRAEETQYF,TGTGCCAGCAGCTTAAACGGGAGGGCGGAGGAGACCCAGTACTTC
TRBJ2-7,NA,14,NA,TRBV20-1,CSGFGETSSYEQYF,TGCAGTGGGTTTGGTGAGACTAGCTCCTACGAGCAGTACTTC
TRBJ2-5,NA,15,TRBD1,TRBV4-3,CASSQDGTGEETQYF,TGCGCCAGCAGCCAAGATGGGACAGGGGAAGAGACCCAGTACTTC
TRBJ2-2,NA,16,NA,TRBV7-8,CASSSPGRTTTGELFF,TGTGCCAGCAGCTCCCCGGGGCGGACGACCACCGGGGAGCTGTTTTTT
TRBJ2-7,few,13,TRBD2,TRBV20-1,CSARSGISYEQYF,TGCAGTGCTCGGAGCGGGATTTCCTACGAGCAGTACTTC